What follows is one TCR beta chain and its context. What it binds is not known. The CDR3 spans 15 residues. Trimming removed 5 bases at V and 2 bases at J, with 15 bases between. CDR1 is LNHDA and CDR2 is SQIVND in the germline V gene (reference sequence). This entry comes from a study of T cell therapy after organ transplantation. About the research overall: Therapy products were autologous CMV-specific T cells, peptide-expanded for roughly 2 weeks. Of ten patients, eight responded clinically and two did not. The study's findings and limits: Post-therapy CD8 clonality change correlated inversely with pretherapy clonality.

Indicated time point: 4-8 weeks after completion of therapy. Produced via immunoSEQ multiplex PCR; TCRdb's table is partial and in-frame only. The sample includes approximately 20,000 clones, about four fifths seen only once; the top ten take just over 9%. V is TRBV19 and J is TRBJ1-2, with D possibly being TRBD1 (6 bases). This specimen consisted of CD8+ T cells from blood, obtained after autologous CMV-specific T cell therapy. This sequence was found in a human patient who had received a solid organ transplant and had CMV disease. These T cells may partly come from the graft donor. CDR3 amino acids: CASSPGGGGNYGYTF. CDR3 nucleotides: TGTGCCAGTAGTCCCGGTGGAGGGGGGAACTATGGCTACACCTTC. Based on the CDR3 plus reference TRBV19 and TRBJ1-2, the full variable domain is DGGITQSPKYLFRKEGQNVTLSCEQNLNHDAMYWYRQDPGQGLRLIYYSQIVNDFQKGDIAEGYSVSREKKESFPLTVTSAQKNPTAFYLCASSPGGGGNYGYTFGSGTRLTVV.